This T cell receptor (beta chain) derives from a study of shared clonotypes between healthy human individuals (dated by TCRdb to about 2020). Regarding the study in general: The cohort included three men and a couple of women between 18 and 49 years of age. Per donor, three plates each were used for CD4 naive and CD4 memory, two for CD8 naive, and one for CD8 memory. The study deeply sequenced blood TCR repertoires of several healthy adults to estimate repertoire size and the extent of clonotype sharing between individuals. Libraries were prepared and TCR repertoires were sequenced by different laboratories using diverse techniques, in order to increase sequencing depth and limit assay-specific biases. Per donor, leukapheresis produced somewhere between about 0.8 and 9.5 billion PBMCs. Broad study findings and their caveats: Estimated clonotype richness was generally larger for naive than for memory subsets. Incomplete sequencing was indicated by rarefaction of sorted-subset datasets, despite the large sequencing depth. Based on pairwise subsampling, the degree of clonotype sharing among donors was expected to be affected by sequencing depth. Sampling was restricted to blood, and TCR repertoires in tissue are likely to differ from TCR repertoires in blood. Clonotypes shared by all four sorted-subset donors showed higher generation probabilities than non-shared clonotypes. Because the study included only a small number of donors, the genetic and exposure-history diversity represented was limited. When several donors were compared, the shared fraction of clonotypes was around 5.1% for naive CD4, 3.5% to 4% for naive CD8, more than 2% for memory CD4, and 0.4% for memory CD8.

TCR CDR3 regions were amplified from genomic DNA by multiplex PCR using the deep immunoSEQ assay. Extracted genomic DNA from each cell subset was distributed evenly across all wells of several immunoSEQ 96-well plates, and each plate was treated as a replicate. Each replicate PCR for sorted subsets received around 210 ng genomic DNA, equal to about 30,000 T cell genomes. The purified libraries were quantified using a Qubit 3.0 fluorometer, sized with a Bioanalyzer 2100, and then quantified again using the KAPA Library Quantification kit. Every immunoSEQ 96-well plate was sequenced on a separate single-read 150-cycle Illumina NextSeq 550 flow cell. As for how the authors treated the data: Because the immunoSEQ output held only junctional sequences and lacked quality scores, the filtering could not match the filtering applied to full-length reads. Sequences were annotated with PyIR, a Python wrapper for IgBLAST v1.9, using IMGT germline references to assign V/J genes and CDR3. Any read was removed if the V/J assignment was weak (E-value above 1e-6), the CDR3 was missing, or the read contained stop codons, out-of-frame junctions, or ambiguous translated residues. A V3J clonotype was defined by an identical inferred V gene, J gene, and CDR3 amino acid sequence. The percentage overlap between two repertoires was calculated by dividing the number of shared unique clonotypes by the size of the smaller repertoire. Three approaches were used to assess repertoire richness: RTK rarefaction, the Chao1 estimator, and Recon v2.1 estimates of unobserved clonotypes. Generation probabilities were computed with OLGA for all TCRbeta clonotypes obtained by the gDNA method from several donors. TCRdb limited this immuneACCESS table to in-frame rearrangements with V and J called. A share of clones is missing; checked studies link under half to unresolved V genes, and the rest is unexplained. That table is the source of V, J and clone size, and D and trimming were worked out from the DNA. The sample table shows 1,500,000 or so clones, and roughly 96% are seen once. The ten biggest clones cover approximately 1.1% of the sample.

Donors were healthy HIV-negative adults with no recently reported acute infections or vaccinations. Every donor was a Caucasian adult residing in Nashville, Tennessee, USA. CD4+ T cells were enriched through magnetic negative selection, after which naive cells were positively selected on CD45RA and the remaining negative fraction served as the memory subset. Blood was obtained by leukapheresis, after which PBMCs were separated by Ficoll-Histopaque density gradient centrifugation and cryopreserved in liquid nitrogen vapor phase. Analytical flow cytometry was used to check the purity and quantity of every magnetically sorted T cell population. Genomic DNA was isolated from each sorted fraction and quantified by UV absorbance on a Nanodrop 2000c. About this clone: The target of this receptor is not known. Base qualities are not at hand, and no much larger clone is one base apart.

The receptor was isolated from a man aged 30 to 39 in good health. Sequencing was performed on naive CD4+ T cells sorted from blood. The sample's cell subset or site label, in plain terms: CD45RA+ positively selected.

For the CDR3, the sequence is CASSLIWKNTEAFF. The DNA reads TGTGCCAGCAGCTTGATCTGGAAGAACACTGAAGCTTTCTTT. In this chain, TRBV5-5 is recombined with TRBJ1-1; confidence is insufficient to name the D gene. The CDR3 has 14 amino acids, counting the end cysteine and phenylalanine. Left in the record is the CDR3 DNA by itself, 42 bases read in frame from the first base. Looking up the germline V gene (reference sequence) yields CDR1 SGHKS and CDR2 YYEKEE. The trim is 1 base for V and 1 base for J, with a gap of 8 bases between the germline ends.